The clone carrying this TCR beta chain was detected ten times or more. Antigen: not known. The data derive from a study of spatial heterogeneity in lung cancer. Documented time point: sample taken at primary tumor resection. TCRs were sequenced from unsorted whole RNA of tumor, nontumor lung or PBMC. Study-level results: Counts of expanded intratumoral alpha and beta TCRs tracked tumor mutation counts. Sequencing reached an estimated coverage of tumor T cells that was only approximately 7.4% for alpha chains and approximately 13% for beta chains.

The germline V gene encodes CDR1 LGHDT and CDR2 YNNKEL (reference sequence). V shed 0 bases and J shed 1 base, with 6 bases lying between them. The CDR3 consists of 14 residues. Each CDR3 protein is one row after TCRdb ran MiXCR on the 5' RACE reads. The sample has 5,300 or so distinct CDR3 sequences; around 7% are singletons. The rearrangement joins TRBV3-1 to TRBJ1-1; D is unclear. The TCR originated in a male donor with early-stage non-small cell lung cancer. The sequencing here drew on lung tumor tissue, taken at surgery. CDR3 DNA: TGTGCCAGCAGCCAAGAACCCCCGAACACTGAAGCTTTCTTT. This codes for CASSQEPPNTEAFF.